These T cell receptor beta chains were read from a single sample in a study of CD8 T cells in ankylosing spondylitis. TCRdb re-called the 5' RACE reads through MiXCR, storing one row per CDR3 protein. The profile shows about 160,000 distinct CDR3 sequences, under 45% of them singletons. Sequencing was carried out using synovial fluid, either unsorted or a sorted T cell fraction (not recorded which). Receptors originate from a male donor with ankylosing spondylitis. The CDR3 runs from the conserved cysteine through the conserved F or W. Each record gives: clone size, V gene, J gene, D gene, CDR3 protein, CDR3 DNA. D genes are given only for firm matches. Size is stated for part of the rows, as once, few or many counts, or as a class when the clone is expanded.

>-|TRBV5-4|TRBJ2-2|-
CASSTGTGELFF
TGTGCCAGCAGTACAGGGACCGGGGAGCTGTTTTTT
>-|TRBV20-1|TRBJ1-3|TRBD1
CSATPGQSVSGNTIYF
TGCAGTGCTACACCGGGACAGTCCGTCTCTGGAAACACCATATATTTT
>-|TRBV18|TRBJ1-2|-
CASSPYRAYGYTF
TGTGCCAGCTCACCCTACAGGGCCTATGGCTACACCTTC
>once|TRBV23-1|TRBJ2-1|-
CATPLGGRTTSSYNEQFF
TGCGCCACCCCCCTTGGAGGCCGGACTACTAGCTCCTACAATGAGCAGTTCTTC
>-|TRBV12-3/TRBV12-4|TRBJ2-1|TRBD2
CASSFGLADNEQFF
TGTGCCAGCAGTTTTGGACTAGCGGACAATGAGCAGTTCTTC
>-|TRBV7-8|TRBJ2-5|TRBD1
CASSESWGQGETQYF
TGTGCCAGCAGCGAAAGTTGGGGACAGGGGGAGACCCAGTACTTC
>-|TRBV4-1|TRBJ2-1|TRBD2
CASSPPTSGREYEQFF
TGCGCCAGCAGCCCCCCGACTAGCGGGAGAGAATATGAGCAGTTCTTC
>-|TRBV5-1|TRBJ2-1|-
CASSLSWLVNNEQFF
TGCGCCAGCAGCTTGTCGTGGCTAGTGAACAATGAGCAGTTCTTC
>-|TRBV6-2/TRBV6-3|TRBJ2-1|TRBD2
CASSYSRLAGGPHSYNEQFF
TGTGCCAGCAGTTACTCGAGGCTAGCGGGGGGCCCCCACTCCTACAATGAGCAGTTCTTC
>-|TRBV9|TRBJ2-7|TRBD1
CASSPTGGVGYEQYF
TGTGCCAGCAGCCCAACAGGGGGCGTAGGGTACGAGCAGTACTTC
>-|TRBV19|TRBJ1-6|-
CASRMGNSPLHF
TGTGCCAGTAGGATGGGGAATTCACCCCTCCACTTT
>few|TRBV9|TRBJ1-1|-
CASSVGVMNTEAFF
TGTGCCAGCAGCGTAGGGGTAATGAACACTGAAGCTTTCTTT
>-|TRBV3-1|TRBJ2-6|TRBD1
CASSRQGPYMGSGANVLTF
TGTGCCAGCAGCCGACAGGGGCCTTACATGGGCTCTGGGGCCAACGTCCTGACTTTC
>once|TRBV20-1|TRBJ1-2|TRBD1
CSAPTGQGRYTF
TGCAGTGCACCGACGGGACAGGGAAGGTACACCTTC
>-|TRBV29-1|TRBJ2-2|-
CSVEHRYTGELFF
TGCAGCGTTGAGCACCGATACACCGGGGAGCTGTTTTTT
>few|TRBV27|TRBJ2-5|-
CASSPRDGTQETQYF
TGTGCCAGCAGTCCCAGGGACGGGACCCAAGAGACCCAGTACTTC